This T cell receptor beta chain was sequenced during a study of blood T cell repertoires in COVID-19. Study in general: Samples representing acute and convalescent COVID-19 were sourced from the United States, Italy and Spain. PBMCs, B-cell-depleted T cells, or T cells were the source of the cDNA or gDNA that made up the material.

This clone is a singleton in its sample. Assay used: immunoSEQ multiplex PCR; TCRdb lists only in-frame clones, some missing. The sample lists around 170,000 clones; roughly 80% were seen once. This clonotype was obtained from a woman between 40 and 55 years old with acute or convalescent COVID-19. Sequenced input: peripheral blood.

The CDR3 coding sequence is TGTGCCTGGAGTGCCACCGGGACAGGGGGCGAAAAACTGTTTTTT. Translated, it gives CAWSATGTGGEKLFF. V usage is TRBV30 and J usage is TRBJ1-4, with 12 nucleotides matching TRBD1. CDR3 size: 15 residues. The ends lost 1 base at V and 8 bases at J; junction bases unmatched: 5. Germline V gives CDR1 GTSNPN, CDR2 SVGIG (reference sequence).